This entry is about one TCR beta chain. Profiled with immunoSEQ multiplex PCR; TCRdb holds only in-frame clones, not every one. The table has 350,000 to 450,000 clones, around 87% seen once. V shed 4 bases and J 2 bases; nucleotides not matched to a gene: 8. The germline V gene has CDR1 SGHRS and CDR2 YFSETQ. The CDR3 totals 16 residues. This entry comes from a study of blood T cell repertoires in COVID-19. The overall study: The analysed material was cDNA or gDNA that came from T cells, B-cell-depleted T cells, or PBMCs.

The sequenced sample was PBMCs or T cells enriched from blood (not recorded which). The clonotype was recovered from a man between 35 and 55 years old in a cohort exposed to, infected with or recovered from COVID-19 (not recorded which). V is TRBV5-1 and J is TRBJ2-7, with 11 bases fitting TRBD2. The CDR3 protein is CASSALAGVGTYEQYF. CDR3 bases: TGCGCCAGCAGCGCACTAGCGGGAGTGGGGACCTACGAGCAGTACTTC.